These 18 T cell receptor beta chains originate from one sample sequenced in a study of brain T cells in children with intractable seizures. Profiled with immunoSEQ multiplex PCR; TCRdb holds only in-frame clones, not every one. Here the sample spans tens of thousands of clones, more than 75% being singletons. The material sequenced was peripheral blood, taken at surgery. The receptor set was obtained from a girl aged 2-10 years with Rasmussen encephalitis and intractable seizures.

This clone has only a few counts. The chain employs TRBV6-5 and TRBJ1-2; a weak D match, TRBD1 (6 bases). The CDR3 has 14 amino acids. The V gene lost 7 bases and the J gene lost 0 bases, with 12 bases spanning the gap. CDR1 MNHEY and CDR2 SVGAGI come from the germline V gene. CDR3 in DNA: TGTGCCAGCAATCCGGGACAAGCTAACTATGGCTACACCTTC. It translates to CASNPGQANYGYTF.

This clone was recorded a few times. This chain uses TRBV6-1 with TRBJ1-1; 10 bases are shared with TRBD1. V shed 2 bases, J shed 7 bases, and the junction held 1 base outside the gene matches. The CDR3 has 13 residues. Germline CDR1 reads MNHNS; CDR2 reads SASEGT. The CDR3 protein is CASSEWDRGEAFF. The CDR3 DNA reads as TGTGCCAGCAGTGAATGGGACAGGGGTGAAGCTTTCTTT.

V is TRBV28 and J is TRBJ1-1; TRBD1 might be the D (6 bases). The CDR3 covers 13 residues. Germline V CDR1 and CDR2: MDHEN, SYDVKM. Trimming took 7 bases from V and 6 from J, leaving 15 bases between them. The CDR3 here is CASNTGFVPEAFF. The CDR3 region has the DNA TGTGCCAGCAACACAGGGTTTGTTCCTGAAGCTTTCTTT.

The V call is TRBV6-1, the J call TRBJ1-4; D is possibly TRBD1 (5 bases). CDR3 length equals 18 residues. V lost 2 bases to trimming and J lost 2 bases, with 18 bases between them. The V gene's germline CDR1 is MNHNS and CDR2 SASEGT. The CDR3 loop is CASSESGHRVRTNEKLFF. CDR3 sequence (DNA): TGTGCCAGCAGTGAATCGGGGCATCGAGTGCGGACTAATGAAAAACTGTTTTTT.

This sequence joins TRBV18 and TRBJ2-1, with D perhaps TRBD1 or TRBD2 (6 bases each). Germline assignment: CDR1 KGHSH and CDR2 LQKENI. This CDR3 is 16 amino acids long. V lost 3 bases to trimming and J lost 2 bases, with 14 bases between them. The CDR3 loop reads CASSPISGGTYNEQFF. CDR3 nucleotide sequence: TGTGCCAGCTCACCTATATCCGGGGGCACCTACAATGAGCAGTTCTTC.

The CDR3 bases are TGTGCCAGCAGGACGGATGGCTACACCTTC. It is translated as CASRTDGYTF. The chain has TRBV7-9 and TRBJ1-2, with D unresolved. CDR1 SEHNR and CDR2 FQNEAQ come from the germline V gene (reference sequence). Trimming left V 6 bases short and J 6 bases short, with 5 bases between. This CDR3 has 10 amino acids.

The genes are TRBV6-1 and TRBJ1-1; possibly TRBD1 for D (5 bases). V was shortened by 2 bases and J by 0 bases, with 10 bases between the two germline ends. Germline values: CDR1 MNHNS, CDR2 SASEGT. There are 15 residues in the CDR3. CDR3 DNA: TGTGCCAGCAGTGAATGGGGACGGGTGAACACTGAAGCTTTCTTT. This encodes CASSEWGRVNTEAFF.

This chain joins TRBV10-3 and TRBJ1-1; no clear D gene. This CDR3 has 13 residues. Germline V gene sequence: CDR1 ENHRY, CDR2 SYGVKD. The CDR3 loop reads CAVMADENTEAFF. The DNA for the CDR3 is TGTGCTGTCATGGCGGACGAGAACACTGAAGCTTTCTTT.

V is TRBV27 and J is TRBJ2-3; 10 bases line up with TRBD2. V dropped 4 bases and J dropped 3; count of bases not matched to a gene: 10. The CDR3 is 17 residues long. The germline V gene has CDR1 MNHEY and CDR2 SMNVEV (reference sequence). The CDR3, as DNA: TGTGCCAGCAGTTGGGTTTCACTAGCGGGAAAAACAGATACGCAGTATTTT. Its translation: CASSWVSLAGKTDTQYF.

This rearrangement joins TRBV6-1 to TRBJ2-7; maybe TRBD2 (6 bases). The CDR3 is 15 residues long. The germline V and J ends were trimmed by 1 base and 2 bases, with 12 bases remaining between them. From germline, CDR1 is MNHNS and CDR2 SASEGT. The CDR3 loop reads CASSEGSGFPYEQYF. As DNA, the CDR3 is TGTGCCAGCAGTGAAGGGAGCGGGTTTCCCTACGAGCAGTACTTC.

V and J are TRBV20-1 and TRBJ1-1; D unresolved. V lost 5 bases and J 11 bases, leaving 15 bases between the germline ends. In germline, CDR1 is DFQATT, CDR2 SNEGSKA (reference sequence). This CDR3 contains 11 residues. The CDR3 spells CSAGSRGEAFF. In DNA, the CDR3 is TGCAGTGCTGGGAGTCGGGGTGAGGCTTTCTTT.

The CDR3 loop reads CASSSGFSGNTIYF. CDR3 bases: TGTGCCAGCAGCTCAGGCTTCTCTGGAAACACCATATATTTT. J is TRBJ1-3 and V is TRBV11-3; D ambiguous. CDR1 and CDR2 (germline): SGHNT, YENEEA. V was pared by 4 bases and J by 0 bases, with 7 bases between. This CDR3 region has 14 residues.

The CDR3 loop is CASSQQGDQPQHF. The CDR3 nucleotides read TGTGCCAGCAGCCAACAGGGTGATCAGCCCCAGCATTTT. The chain couples TRBV3-1 (or the pseudogene TRBV3-2) to TRBJ1-5; tentative D call: TRBD1 (5 bases). The CDR3 is 13 residues long. Germline V gene sequence: CDR1 LGHDT, CDR2 YNNKEL (reference sequence). The ends were cut back, 2 bases at V and 5 bases at J, with 7 bases in the middle.

The genes are TRBV11-2 and TRBJ2-5; no definite D call. The ends were cut back, 0 bases at V and 14 bases at J, with 10 bases in the middle. Germline assignment: CDR1 SGHAT and CDR2 FQNNGV. The CDR3 totals 11 residues. The DNA of the CDR3 is TGTGCCAGCAGCTTAGATTGGACCCCCTACTTC. Its translation: CASSLDWTPYF.

This sequence joins TRBV6-5 and TRBJ2-1; 9 bases match TRBD1. CDR1 and CDR2 (germline): MNHEY, SVGAGI. The CDR3 loop spans 15 amino acids. V shed 7 bases and J 7 bases; nucleotides not matched to a gene: 11. CDR3 protein: CASIPRDRVGNEQFF. CDR3 nucleotides: TGTGCCAGCATTCCCCGGGACAGGGTTGGGAATGAGCAGTTCTTC.

This chain connects TRBV2 to TRBJ2-3; tentatively, D is TRBD1 or TRBD2 (6 bases each). Looked up from germline, CDR1 is SNHLY and CDR2 is FYNNEI. Trimming stripped 10 bases from V and 3 bases from J, with 17 bases between. The CDR3 totals 14 residues. As DNA, the CDR3 is TGTGCCATCGTGGGGGGCCGTACAACAGATACGCAGTATTTT. It codes for CAIVGGRTTDTQYF. Complete variable domain (other parts from reference TRBV2 and TRBJ2-3): EPEVTQTPSHQVTQMGQEVILRCVPISNHLYFYWYRQILGQKVEFLVSFYNNEISEKSEIFDDQFSVERPDGSNFTLKIRSTKLEDSAMYFCAIVGGRTTDTQYFGPGTRLTVL.

The V gene is TRBV2, the J gene TRBJ1-1; D is ambiguous. This CDR3 comprises 12 residues. The ends were cut back, 3 bases at V and 8 bases at J, with 10 bases in the middle. The germline gives CDR1 SNHLY, CDR2 FYNNEI. The CDR3 region is CASSDGPNEAFF. For the CDR3, the DNA is TGTGCCAGCAGTGACGGGCCCAACGAAGCTTTCTTT.

The sample holds one count of this clone. This sequence joins TRBV7-9 and TRBJ1-1; D remains ambiguous. CDR3 length: 11 amino acids. Trimming removed 6 bases from V and 1 base from J, with 3 bases in between. Germline CDR1 and CDR2: SEHNR and FQNEAQ (reference sequence). The CDR3 DNA sequence: TGTGCCAGCAGAGCGAACACTGAAGCTTTCTTT. Its protein is CASRANTEAFF. Combining the CDR3 with reference TRBV7-9 and TRBJ1-1 gives the whole variable domain DTGVSQNPRHKITKRGQNVTFRCDPISEHNRLYWYRQTLGQGPEFLTYFQNEAQLEKSRLLSDRFSAERPKGSFSTLEIQRTEQGDSAMYLCASRANTEAFFGQGTRLTVV.